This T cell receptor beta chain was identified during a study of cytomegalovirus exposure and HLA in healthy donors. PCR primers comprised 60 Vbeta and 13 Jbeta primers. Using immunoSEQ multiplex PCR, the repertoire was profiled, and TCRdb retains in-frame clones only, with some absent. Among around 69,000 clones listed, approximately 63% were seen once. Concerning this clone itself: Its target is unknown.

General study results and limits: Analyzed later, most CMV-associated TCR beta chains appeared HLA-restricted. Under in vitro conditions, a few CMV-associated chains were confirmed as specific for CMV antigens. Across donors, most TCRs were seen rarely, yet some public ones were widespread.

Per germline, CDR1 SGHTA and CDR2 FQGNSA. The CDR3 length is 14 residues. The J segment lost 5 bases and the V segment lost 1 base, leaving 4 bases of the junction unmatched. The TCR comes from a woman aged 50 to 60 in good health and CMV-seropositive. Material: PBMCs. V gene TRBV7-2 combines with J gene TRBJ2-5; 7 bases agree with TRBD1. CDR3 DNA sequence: TGTGCCAGCAGCTTAGGGACAGGTGCGGAGACCCAGTACTTC. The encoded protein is CASSLGTGAETQYF.